This T cell receptor beta chain originates from a study of human T cells and chemical hapten exposure. Germline V gives CDR1 DFQATT, CDR2 SNEGSKA (reference sequence). The ends lost 3 bases at V and 12 bases at J; junction bases unmatched: 10. CDR3 length equals 13 residues. One entry per CDR3 protein results from TCRdb running MiXCR on the RACE reads. The table lists under 400,000 distinct CDR3 sequences, 4.5% to 6% of them singletons. Time point in this sample: pre-sensitization, week 0. Treatment noted: therapeutic diphenylcyclopropenone sensitization with weekly scalp DPC. Specimen: whole blood, collected in connection with sensitization to the hapten diphenylcyclopropenone (DPC). The TCR comes from a woman in her forties or fifties with alopecia areata. Some clones in this sample may be carry-over from other donors' samples. The chain links TRBV20-1 to TRBJ1-4, with TRBD1 identical over 7 bases. DNA for the CDR3: TGCAGTGCTAGCGGACAGGACCGCAACCAACTGTTTTTT. Translation gives CSASGQDRNQLFF.